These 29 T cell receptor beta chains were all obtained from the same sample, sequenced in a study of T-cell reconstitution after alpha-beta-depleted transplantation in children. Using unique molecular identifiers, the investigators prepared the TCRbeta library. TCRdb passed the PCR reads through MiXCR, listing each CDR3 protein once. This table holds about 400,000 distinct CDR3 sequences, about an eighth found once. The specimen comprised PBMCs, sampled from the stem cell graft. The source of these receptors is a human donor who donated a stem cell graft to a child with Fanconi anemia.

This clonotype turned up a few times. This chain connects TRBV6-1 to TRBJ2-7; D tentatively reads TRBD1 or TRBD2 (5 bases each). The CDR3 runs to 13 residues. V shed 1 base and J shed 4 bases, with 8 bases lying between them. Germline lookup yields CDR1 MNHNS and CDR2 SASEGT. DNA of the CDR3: TGTGCCAGCAGTGAAGGGGGGTTGTACGAGCAGTACGTC. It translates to CASSEGGLYEQYV.

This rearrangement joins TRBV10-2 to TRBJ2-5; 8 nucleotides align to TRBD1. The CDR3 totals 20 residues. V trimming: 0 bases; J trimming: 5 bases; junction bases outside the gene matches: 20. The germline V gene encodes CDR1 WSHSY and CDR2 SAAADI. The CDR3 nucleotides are TGCGCCAGCAGTGAGTCGATCCCTGGATTCGGGACAGGAGAAGGGGAGACCCAGTACTTC. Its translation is CASSESIPGFGTGEGETQYF.

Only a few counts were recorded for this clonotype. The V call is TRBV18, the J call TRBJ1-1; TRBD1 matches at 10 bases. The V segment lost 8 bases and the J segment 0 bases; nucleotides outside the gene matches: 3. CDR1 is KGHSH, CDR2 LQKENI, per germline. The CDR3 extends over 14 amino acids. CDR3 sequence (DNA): TGTGCCAGCGTTGACAGGGGGCTGAACACTGAAGCTTTCTTT. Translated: CASVDRGLNTEAFF.

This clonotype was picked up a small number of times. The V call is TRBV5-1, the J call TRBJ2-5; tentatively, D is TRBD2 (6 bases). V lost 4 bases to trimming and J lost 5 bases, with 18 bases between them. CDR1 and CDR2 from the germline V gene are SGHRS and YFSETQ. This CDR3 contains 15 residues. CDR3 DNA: TGCGCCAGCAGCCCTTCGGGGGAGTTTGTGGAGACCCAGTACTTC. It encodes CASSPSGEFVETQYF.

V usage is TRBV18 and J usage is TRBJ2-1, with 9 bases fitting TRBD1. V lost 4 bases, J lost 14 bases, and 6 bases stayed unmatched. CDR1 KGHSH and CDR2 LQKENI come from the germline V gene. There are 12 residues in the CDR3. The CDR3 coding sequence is TGTGCCAGCTCACTCGGACAGGGGCCAGAGTTCTTC. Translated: CASSLGQGPEFF.

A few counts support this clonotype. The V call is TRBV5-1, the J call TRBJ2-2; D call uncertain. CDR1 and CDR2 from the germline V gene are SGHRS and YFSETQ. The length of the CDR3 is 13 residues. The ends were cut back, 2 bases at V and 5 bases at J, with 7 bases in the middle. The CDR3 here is CASSFARTGELFF. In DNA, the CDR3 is TGCGCCAGCAGCTTCGCCCGGACCGGGGAGCTGTTTTTT. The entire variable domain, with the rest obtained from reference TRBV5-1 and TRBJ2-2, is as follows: KAGVTQTPRYLIKTRGQQVTLSCSPISGHRSVSWYQQTPGQGLQFLFEYFSETQRNKGNFPGRFSGRQFSNSRSEMNVSTLELGDSALYLCASSFARTGELFFGEGSRLTVL.

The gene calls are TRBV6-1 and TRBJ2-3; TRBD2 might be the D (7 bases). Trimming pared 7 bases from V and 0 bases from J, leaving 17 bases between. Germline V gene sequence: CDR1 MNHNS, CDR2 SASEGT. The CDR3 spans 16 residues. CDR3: CASKPRGATSTDTQYF. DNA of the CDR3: TGTGCCAGCAAACCCCGGGGGGCAACTAGCACAGATACGCAGTATTTT.

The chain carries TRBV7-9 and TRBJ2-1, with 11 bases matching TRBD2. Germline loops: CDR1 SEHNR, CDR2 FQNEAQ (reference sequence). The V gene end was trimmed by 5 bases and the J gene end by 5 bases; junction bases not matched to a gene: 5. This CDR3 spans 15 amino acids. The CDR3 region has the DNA TGTGCCAGCAGCCCTAGCGGGGGGCCTAACAATGAGCAGTTCTTC. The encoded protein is CASSPSGGPNNEQFF.

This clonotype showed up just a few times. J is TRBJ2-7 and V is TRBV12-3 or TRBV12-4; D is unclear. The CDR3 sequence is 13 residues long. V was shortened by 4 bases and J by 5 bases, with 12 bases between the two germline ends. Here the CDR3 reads CASSYGRANEQYF. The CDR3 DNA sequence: TGTGCCAGCAGTTATGGTCGAGCCAACGAGCAGTACTTC.

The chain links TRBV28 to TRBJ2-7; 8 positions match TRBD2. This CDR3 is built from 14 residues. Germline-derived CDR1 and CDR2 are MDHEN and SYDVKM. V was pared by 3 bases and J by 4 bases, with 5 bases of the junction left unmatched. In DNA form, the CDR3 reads TGTGCCAGCAGTTTGGCGGGGGGCGGTTACGAGCAGTACGTC. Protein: CASSLAGGGYEQYV.

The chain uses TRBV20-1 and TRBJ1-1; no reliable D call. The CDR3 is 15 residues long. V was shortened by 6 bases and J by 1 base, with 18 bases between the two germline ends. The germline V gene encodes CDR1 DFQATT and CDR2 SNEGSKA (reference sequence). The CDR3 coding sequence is TGCAGTGCCCCAGACGAGCGGGTCCCGAACACTGAAGCTTTCTTT. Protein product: CSAPDERVPNTEAFF.

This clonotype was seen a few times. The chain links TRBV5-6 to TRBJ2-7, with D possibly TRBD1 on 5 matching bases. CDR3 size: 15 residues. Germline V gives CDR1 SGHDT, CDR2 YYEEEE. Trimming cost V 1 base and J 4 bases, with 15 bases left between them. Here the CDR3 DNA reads TGTGCCAGCAGCTTGTTGGTTGACAGCTTGTACGAGCAGTACGTC. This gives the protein CASSLLVDSLYEQYV.

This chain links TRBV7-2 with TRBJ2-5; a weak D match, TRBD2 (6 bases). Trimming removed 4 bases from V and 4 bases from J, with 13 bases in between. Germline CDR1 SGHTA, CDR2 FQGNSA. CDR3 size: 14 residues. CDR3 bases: TGTGCCAGCAGCTCCCACAGGAGGGGAGAGACCCAGTACTTC. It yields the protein CASSSHRRGETQYF.

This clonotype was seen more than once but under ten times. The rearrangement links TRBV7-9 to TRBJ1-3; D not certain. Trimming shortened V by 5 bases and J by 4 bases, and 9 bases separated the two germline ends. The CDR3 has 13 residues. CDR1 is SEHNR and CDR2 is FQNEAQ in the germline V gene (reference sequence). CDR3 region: CASSHRGGNTIYF. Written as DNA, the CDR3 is TGTGCCAGCAGCCACAGAGGGGGAAACACCATATATTTT.

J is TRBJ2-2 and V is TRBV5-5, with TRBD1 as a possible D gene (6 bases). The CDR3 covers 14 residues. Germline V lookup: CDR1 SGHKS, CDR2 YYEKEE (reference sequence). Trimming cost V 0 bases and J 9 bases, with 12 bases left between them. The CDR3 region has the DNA TGTGCCAGCAGCTTGGGAAACAGGGACCGGGAGCTGTTTTTT. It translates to CASSLGNRDRELFF.

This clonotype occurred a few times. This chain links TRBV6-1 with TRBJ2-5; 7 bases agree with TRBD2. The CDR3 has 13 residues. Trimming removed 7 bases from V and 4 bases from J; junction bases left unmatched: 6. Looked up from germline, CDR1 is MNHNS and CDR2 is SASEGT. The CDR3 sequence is CASTSGGRETQYF. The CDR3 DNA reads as TGTGCCAGCACCTCGGGAGGTCGAGAGACCCAGTACTTC.

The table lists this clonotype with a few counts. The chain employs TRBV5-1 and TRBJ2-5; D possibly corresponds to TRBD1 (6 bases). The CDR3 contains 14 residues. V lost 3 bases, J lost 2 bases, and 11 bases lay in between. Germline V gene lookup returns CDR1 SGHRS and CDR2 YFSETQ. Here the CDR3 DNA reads TGCGCCAGCAGCTCAGGGGTATTACAAGAGACCCAGTACTTC. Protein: CASSSGVLQETQYF.

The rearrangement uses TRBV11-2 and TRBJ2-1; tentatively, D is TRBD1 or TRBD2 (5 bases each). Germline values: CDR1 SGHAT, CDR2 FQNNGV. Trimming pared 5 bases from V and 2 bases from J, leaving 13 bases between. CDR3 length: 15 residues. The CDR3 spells CASSDRDLTYNEQFF. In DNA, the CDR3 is TGTGCCAGCAGCGATCGGGACCTTACCTACAATGAGCAGTTCTTC.

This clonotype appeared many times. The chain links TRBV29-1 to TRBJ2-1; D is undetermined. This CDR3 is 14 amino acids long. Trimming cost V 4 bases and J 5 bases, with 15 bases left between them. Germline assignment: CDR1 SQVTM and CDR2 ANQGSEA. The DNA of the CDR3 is TGCAGCGTTGCCGATGATACACATCACAATGAGCAGTTCTTC. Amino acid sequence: CSVADDTHHNEQFF.

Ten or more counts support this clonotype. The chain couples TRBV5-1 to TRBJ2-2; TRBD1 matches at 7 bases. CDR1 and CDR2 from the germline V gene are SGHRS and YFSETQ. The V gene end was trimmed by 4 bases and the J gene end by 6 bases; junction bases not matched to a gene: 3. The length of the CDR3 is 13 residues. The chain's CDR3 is CASSETGAGELFF. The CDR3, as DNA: TGCGCCAGCAGCGAAACAGGGGCCGGGGAGCTGTTTTTT.

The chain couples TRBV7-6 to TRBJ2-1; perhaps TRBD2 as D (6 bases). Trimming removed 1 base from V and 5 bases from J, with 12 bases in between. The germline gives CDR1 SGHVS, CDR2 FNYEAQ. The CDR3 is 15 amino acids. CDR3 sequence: CASSLGASANNEQFF. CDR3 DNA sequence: TGTGCCAGCAGCTTAGGGGCTAGCGCAAACAATGAGCAGTTCTTC. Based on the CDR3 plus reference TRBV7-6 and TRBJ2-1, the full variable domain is GAGVSQSPRYKVTKRGQDVALRCDPISGHVSLYWYRQALGQGPEFLTYFNYEAQQDKSGLPNDRFSAERPEGSISTLTIQRTEQRDSAMYRCASSLGASANNEQFFGPGTRLTVL.

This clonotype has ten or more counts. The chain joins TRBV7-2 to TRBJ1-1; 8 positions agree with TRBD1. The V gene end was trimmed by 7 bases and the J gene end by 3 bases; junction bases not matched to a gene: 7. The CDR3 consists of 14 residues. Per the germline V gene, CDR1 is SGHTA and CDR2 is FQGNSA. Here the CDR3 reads CASTRQGRDTEAFF. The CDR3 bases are TGTGCCAGCACTAGACAGGGGAGGGACACTGAAGCTTTCTTT.

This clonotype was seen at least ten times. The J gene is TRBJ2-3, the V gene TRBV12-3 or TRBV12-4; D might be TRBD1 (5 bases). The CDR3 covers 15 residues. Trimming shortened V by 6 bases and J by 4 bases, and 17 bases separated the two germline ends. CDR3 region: CASRPPRWGPDTQYF. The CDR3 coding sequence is TGTGCCAGCAGACCGCCCCGGTGGGGCCCAGATACGCAGTATTTT.

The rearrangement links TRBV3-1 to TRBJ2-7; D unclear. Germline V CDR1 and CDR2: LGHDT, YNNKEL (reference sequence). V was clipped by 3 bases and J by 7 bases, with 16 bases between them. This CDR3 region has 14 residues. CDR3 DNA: TGTGCCAGCAGCCAGACCCTTTCCAGGAAAGAGCAGTACTTC. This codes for CASSQTLSRKEQYF.

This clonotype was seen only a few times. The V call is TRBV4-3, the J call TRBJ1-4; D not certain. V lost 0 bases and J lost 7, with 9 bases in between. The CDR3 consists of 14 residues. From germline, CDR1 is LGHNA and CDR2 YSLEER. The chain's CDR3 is CASSQDLLVEKLFF. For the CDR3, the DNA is TGCGCCAGCAGCCAAGACCTCTTAGTTGAAAAACTGTTTTTT.

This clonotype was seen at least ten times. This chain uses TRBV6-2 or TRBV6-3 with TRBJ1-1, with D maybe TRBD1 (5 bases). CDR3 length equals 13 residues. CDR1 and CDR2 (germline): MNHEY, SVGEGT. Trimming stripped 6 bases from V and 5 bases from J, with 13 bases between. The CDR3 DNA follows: TGTGCCAGCAGATTAGACAGTTTGACTGAAGCTTTCTTT. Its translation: CASRLDSLTEAFF.

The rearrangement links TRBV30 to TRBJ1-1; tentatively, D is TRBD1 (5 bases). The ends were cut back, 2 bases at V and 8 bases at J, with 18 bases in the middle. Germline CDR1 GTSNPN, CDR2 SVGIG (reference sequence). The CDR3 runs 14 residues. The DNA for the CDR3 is TGTGCCTGGAGTCCCGGGACGGTGATGGGAGAAGCTTTCTTT. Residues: CAWSPGTVMGEAFF.

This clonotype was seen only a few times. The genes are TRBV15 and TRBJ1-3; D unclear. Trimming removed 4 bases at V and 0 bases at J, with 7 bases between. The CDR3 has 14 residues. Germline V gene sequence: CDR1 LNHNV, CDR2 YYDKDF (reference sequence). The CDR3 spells CATSIEDSGNTIYF. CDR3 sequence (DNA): TGTGCCACCAGCATTGAAGACTCTGGAAACACCATATATTTT.

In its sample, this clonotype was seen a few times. This CDR3 reads CASSRQEGWNTEAFF. The CDR3 region has the DNA TGCGCCAGCAGCCGTCAAGAGGGCTGGAACACTGAAGCTTTCTTT. The rearrangement links TRBV5-1 to TRBJ1-1; unclear D gene. The CDR3 has 15 residues. The germline V gene encodes CDR1 SGHRS and CDR2 YFSETQ. The ends were cut back, 4 bases at V and 1 base at J, with 14 bases in the middle. The full variable domain, in which reference TRBV5-1 and TRBJ1-1 provide the parts outside the CDR3, is KAGVTQTPRYLIKTRGQQVTLSCSPISGHRSVSWYQQTPGQGLQFLFEYFSETQRNKGNFPGRFSGRQFSNSRSEMNVSTLELGDSALYLCASSRQEGWNTEAFFGQGTRLTVV.